The T cell receptor beta chain described here comes from a study of T cell responses to AZD1222 COVID-19 vaccine. Study-wide results and limits: Baseline testing showed seropositivity in only a handful of AZD1222 recipients. In all cases, repertoires were sampled only after the peak T cell response. Spike-specific TCR breadth and depth were elevated following two AZD1222 doses. Clonal diversity may have been underestimated in mostly white British donors.

The assay was immunoSEQ multiplex PCR, and TCRdb's table has in-frame clones only and misses some. The profile shows under 60,000 clones, about 80% of them singletons. This CDR3 is 13 amino acids long. Germline CDR1 reads WNHNN; CDR2 reads SYGVQD (reference sequence). The V end was cut by 0 bases, the J end by 12 bases, with 12 bases between. As for this clone: What it recognizes is unknown.

The sequence derives from an adult in good health. The material was peripheral blood, obtained on day 0 of AZD1222 vaccination. The V and J genes are TRBV10-1 and TRBJ2-1; D assignment may be TRBD1 or TRBD2 (5 bases each). DNA for the CDR3: TGCGCCAGCAGTGAGTCGGGGCGGGCTAGGCAGTTCTTC. It translates to CASSESGRARQFF.